This T cell receptor (beta chain) was recovered during a study of T-cell memory formation after mild COVID-19. Study-level results: Balance between CD4 and CD8 was seen in clones contracting day 15 to 85, and a CD4+ lean was seen in later expanders.

With constant-segment primers, 5'RACE yielded cDNA libraries of TCR alpha and TCR beta that carried sample barcodes and UMIs. Via MiXCR, TCRdb re-called the 5' RACE reads, giving one row per CDR3 protein. Of fewer than 300,000 distinct CDR3 sequences in the sample, about a sixth are singletons; the top ten hold more than 20%. Trimming stripped 1 base from V and 3 bases from J, with 13 bases between. The CDR3 is 15 residues long. Looked up from germline, CDR1 is SGHTA and CDR2 is FQGNSA. This clonotype has more than one count but fewer than ten. Its antigen is not identified. This sequence originates from a man between 18 and 29 years old who had mild COVID-19 (a few samples of this study predate the infection). Cell type and time point are not known. The chain recombines TRBV7-2 with TRBJ2-7; D not resolved. The material sequenced was PBMCs or a T cell subset sorted from them (not recorded which). CDR3: CASSLGGPRIYEQYF. The CDR3 bases are TGTGCCAGCAGCTTAGGAGGCCCCCGGATCTACGAGCAGTACTTC.